Each of the 18 T cell receptor beta chains below was sequenced from the same sample in a study of cytomegalovirus exposure and HLA in healthy donors. The PCR used 60 Vbeta and 13 Jbeta primers. Sequenced by immunoSEQ multiplex PCR; TCRdb stores in-frame clones only, minus some. The profile shows 150,000 to 200,000 clones, 80% to 85% of them singletons. Material: PBMCs. These receptors were obtained from a man aged 50 to 60 in good health and CMV-seropositive.

The chain employs TRBV28 and TRBJ1-6; D gene unclear. Germline-derived CDR1 and CDR2 are MDHEN and SYDVKM. The CDR3 loop spans 16 amino acids. The V gene lost 10 bases and the J gene lost 0 bases, with 16 bases spanning the gap. The CDR3 is CATQIAESSYNSPLHF. The DNA of the CDR3 is TGTGCCACCCAAATCGCGGAAAGCTCCTATAATTCACCCCTCCACTTT.

This chain uses TRBV6-1 with TRBJ2-3, with TRBD1 identical over 9 bases. The trim removed 6 bases at V and 3 bases at J, leaving 7 bases unmatched. Germline lookup yields CDR1 MNHNS and CDR2 SASEGT. The CDR3 has 15 residues. CDR3 protein: CASSAGQGQTDTQYF. The CDR3, as DNA: TGTGCCAGCAGCGCTGGACAGGGGCAGACAGATACGCAGTATTTT.

This clone was counted only a few times. This sequence joins TRBV10-3 and TRBJ2-7; tentatively, D is TRBD1 (5 bases). The CDR3 is 18 amino acids. CDR1 and CDR2 (germline): ENHRY, SYGVKD. The germline V and J ends were trimmed by 4 bases and 3 bases, with 25 bases remaining between them. The CDR3 protein is CAISGLSSTHDRGYEQYF. Here the CDR3 DNA reads TGTGCCATCAGTGGGTTGAGTAGCACTCACGACAGAGGCTACGAGCAGTACTTC.

A word on this clone: Other nucleotide sequences in the sample specify the same CDR3. The chain uses TRBV6-5 and TRBJ1-2; 11 bases map to TRBD1. The CDR3 contains 15 residues. V shed 2 bases, J shed 4 bases, and the junction held 3 bases outside the gene matches. CDR1 MNHEY and CDR2 SVGAGI come from the germline V gene. The CDR3 region is CASSYRDRGFYGYTF. In DNA form, the CDR3 reads TGTGCCAGCAGTTACAGGGACAGGGGGTTCTATGGCTACACCTTC.

V usage is TRBV7-9 and J usage is TRBJ1-5, with TRBD1 matching over 11 bases. This CDR3 is built from 16 residues. Trimming took 1 base from V and 4 from J; bases not matched to a gene: 3. CDR1 and CDR2 from the germline V gene are SEHNR and FQNEAQ (reference sequence). CDR3 region: CASSLGGQGGNQPQHF. CDR3 DNA: TGTGCCAGCAGCTTAGGGGGACAGGGGGGGAATCAGCCCCAGCATTTT.

The chain has TRBV13 and TRBJ2-7; 8 positions match TRBD1. Germline values: CDR1 PRHDT, CDR2 FYEKMQ (reference sequence). The CDR3 length is 17 residues. The V gene end was trimmed by 2 bases and the J gene end by 3 bases; junction bases not matched to a gene: 12. CDR3 nucleotides: TGTGCCAGCAGCTTAAGGGCAGGGGGCCCCCAGTACTACGAGCAGTACTTC. It translates to CASSLRAGGPQYYEQYF.

J is TRBJ2-5 and V is TRBV6-5, with 10 bases aligning to TRBD2. CDR3 length: 15 amino acids. V was clipped by 2 bases and J by 5 bases; unmatched bases: 5. From germline, CDR1 is MNHEY and CDR2 SVGAGI. The DNA for the CDR3 is TGTGCCAGCAGTTACGACCTGACTAGCGGGGAGACCCAGTACTTC. Translating gives CASSYDLTSGETQYF.

V gene TRBV9 combines with J gene TRBJ1-2, with TRBD1 matching 9 bases. Germline lookup yields CDR1 SGDLS and CDR2 YYNGEE. V gave up 0 bases and J gave up 8 bases; unmatched junction bases: 8. The CDR3 is 15 amino acids. The CDR3 nucleotides read TGTGCCAGCAGCGTAGAGGGGGGACAGGGACGGGGCTACACCTTC. Translating it yields CASSVEGGQGRGYTF.

This clone was seen at least ten times. V and J are TRBV7-8 and TRBJ2-7; 7 nucleotides line up with TRBD2. Trimming at V came to 2 bases and at J to 1 base, leaving 11 bases not matched to a gene. Germline CDR1 SGHVS, CDR2 FQNEAQ. The CDR3 is made up of 17 amino acids. The CDR3 bases are TGTGCCAGCAGCTTACTCAGCGGGACGGATGATTCCTACGAGCAGTACTTC. Translating gives CASSLLSGTDDSYEQYF.

The genes are TRBV5-4 and TRBJ2-3, with 14 bases matching TRBD2. After removal of 4 bases from V and 0 bases from J, the junction contained 13 bases not matched to a gene. The germline gives CDR1 SGHNT, CDR2 YYREEE (reference sequence). The CDR3 totals 20 residues. CDR3 nucleotides: TGTGCCAGCAGCGGGCGGACTAGCGGGGGGACTAGGACTAGCACAGATACGCAGTATTTT. Translating gives CASSGRTSGGTRTSTDTQYF.

The chain links TRBV28 to TRBJ1-3, with 10 bases that match TRBD1. CDR3 length equals 16 residues. V was pared by 5 bases and J by 7 bases, with 11 bases of the junction left unmatched. Looked up from germline, CDR1 is MDHEN and CDR2 is SYDVKM. The DNA of the CDR3 is TGTGCCAGCAGTAAACAGACAGGGGGCGGAGTTAACACCATATATTTT. Its translation: CASSKQTGGGVNTIYF.

The V gene is TRBV29-1, the J gene TRBJ2-3; D perhaps matches TRBD1 (7 bases). This CDR3 has 13 residues. CDR1 is SQVTM, CDR2 ANQGSEA, per germline. V dropped 3 bases and J dropped 4 bases, with 11 bases sitting between them. CDR3 DNA: TGCAGCGTTGAGGGACAGCGGGCAGATACGCAGTATTTT. This sequence encodes CSVEGQRADTQYF.

The rearrangement links TRBV18 to TRBJ2-7; 7 nucleotides line up with TRBD1. Trimming removed 0 bases from V and 3 bases from J; junction bases left unmatched: 2. The CDR3 spans 14 residues. Looked up from germline, CDR1 is KGHSH and CDR2 is LQKENI. The chain's CDR3 is CASSPPPGGYEQYF. The DNA for the CDR3 is TGTGCCAGCTCACCACCGCCAGGGGGCTACGAGCAGTACTTC.

This CDR3 reads CASSQVEGLVGNEQFF. The CDR3, as DNA: TGTGCCAGCAGCCAAGTTGAGGGTTTAGTAGGCAATGAGCAGTTCTTC. The V and J genes are TRBV4-2 and TRBJ2-7; the D gene is possibly TRBD2 (5 bases). The last part of the DNA fits TRBJ2-1 better; the J call may be wrong. The germline gives CDR1 LGHNA, CDR2 YNFKEQ. The CDR3 runs to 16 residues.

V and J are TRBV7-9 and TRBJ1-2; 7 bases match TRBD1. From germline, CDR1 is SEHNR and CDR2 FQNEAQ (reference sequence). The CDR3 has 15 amino acids. Losses at the gene ends were 5 bases for V and 6 bases for J; bases not matched to a gene: 12. The CDR3 nucleotides read TGTGCCAGCAGCCAGCAGGGGTTGGGGACAGATGGCTACACCTTC. This codes for CASSQQGLGTDGYTF.

The chain has TRBV9 and TRBJ1-1; D might be TRBD1 (6 bases). With 8 bases removed from V and 3 bases from J, the gap between germline ends came to 17 bases. Per germline, CDR1 SGDLS and CDR2 YYNGEE. This CDR3 is built from 14 residues. CDR3 sequence (DNA): TGTGCCAGTAACGGGGGGCGCGGAGACACTGAAGCTTTCTTT. The encoded protein is CASNGGRGDTEAFF. The full variable domain, completed using reference TRBV9 and TRBJ1-1, is DSGVTQTPKHLITATGQRVTLRCSPRSGDLSVYWYQQSLDQGLQFLIQYYNGEERAKGNILERFSAQQFPDLHSELNLSSLELGDSALYFCASNGGRGDTEAFFGQGTRLTVV.

The chain joins TRBV11-2 to TRBJ1-6; D is uncertain. CDR3 length: 15 amino acids. With 5 bases removed from V and 10 bases from J, the gap between germline ends came to 18 bases. The germline gives CDR1 SGHAT, CDR2 FQNNGV. As DNA, the CDR3 is TGTGCCAGCAGCATACCGGGAGTTCCTAACTCACCCCTCCACTTT. It translates to CASSIPGVPNSPLHF.

This chain links TRBV5-4 with TRBJ1-2; 7 bases are shared with TRBD1. This CDR3 has 13 amino acids. Trimming cost V 1 base and J 3 bases; bases outside gene matches: 0. From germline, CDR1 is SGHNT and CDR2 YYREEE (reference sequence). CDR3 residues: CASSLQGDYGYTF. CDR3 nucleotides: TGTGCCAGCAGCTTGCAGGGGGACTATGGCTACACCTTC. Full variable domain (outside the CDR3, taken from reference TRBV5-4 and TRBJ1-2): ETGVTQSPTHLIKTRGQQVTLRCSSQSGHNTVSWYQQALGQGPQFIFQYYREEENGRGNFPPRFSGLQFPNYSSELNVNALELDDSALYLCASSLQGDYGYTFGSGTRLTVV.